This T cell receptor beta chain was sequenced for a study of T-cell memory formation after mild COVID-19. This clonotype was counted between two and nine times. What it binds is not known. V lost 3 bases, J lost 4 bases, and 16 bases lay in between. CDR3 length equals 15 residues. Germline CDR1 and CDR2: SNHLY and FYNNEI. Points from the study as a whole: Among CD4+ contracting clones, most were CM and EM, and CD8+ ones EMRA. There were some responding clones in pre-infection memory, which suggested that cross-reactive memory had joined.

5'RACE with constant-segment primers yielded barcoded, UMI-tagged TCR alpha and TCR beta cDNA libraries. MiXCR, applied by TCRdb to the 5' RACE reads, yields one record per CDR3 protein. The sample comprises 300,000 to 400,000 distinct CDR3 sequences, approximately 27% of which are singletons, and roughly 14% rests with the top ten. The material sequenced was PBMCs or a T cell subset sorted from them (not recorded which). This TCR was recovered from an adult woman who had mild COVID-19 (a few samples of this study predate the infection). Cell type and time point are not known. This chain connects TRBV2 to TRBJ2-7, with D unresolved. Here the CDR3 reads CASSEVPDGSYEQYF. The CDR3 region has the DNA TGTGCCAGCAGTGAGGTCCCCGATGGCAGTTACGAGCAGTACTTC.